This TCR beta chain derives from a study of cytomegalovirus exposure and HLA in healthy donors. Every donor was a healthy person donating bone marrow. The PCR employed 60 Vbeta primers together with 13 Jbeta primers. Some clones are missing from TCRdb's copy, which holds only in-frame ones; the method was immunoSEQ multiplex PCR. Found here are 100,000 to 150,000 clones, roughly 78% of them singletons; the top ten hold roughly 9.6%. With V trimmed by 0 bases and J by 3 bases, 7 bases remained unmatched. The CDR3 is 16 amino acids. CDR1 is SGHRS and CDR2 is YFSETQ in the germline V gene. About this clone: Antigen specificity is unknown.

Study-wide findings and caveats: Among immune exposure information, only CMV serostatus was available. A later analysis reportedly found fewer N-insertions in an Asian-associated ancestry cluster than the approximately 670-donor mean.

This chain joins TRBV5-1 and TRBJ2-3; 7 bases are a match to TRBD1. The sequencing sample was made of PBMCs. The receptor was derived from a man aged 25 to 45 in good health and CMV-seropositive. The CDR3 DNA is TGCGCCAGCAGCTTGGGGGGACAGACTTTTACAGATACGCAGTATTTT. It encodes CASSLGGQTFTDTQYF.